These T cell receptor beta chains were read from a single sample in a study of control samples from healthy donors and cancer patients. Sequencing used immunoSEQ multiplex PCR; TCRdb keeps in-frame clones, though not all of them. The table lists 130,000 to 150,000 clones, over 90% of them singletons. The sequencing sample was made of PBMCs. All receptors come from a man aged 55 to 69 with colorectal cancer. Both conserved end residues are part of each CDR3. The D gene is left open where the match is weak. Only part of the rows carry a size: once, few, many, or a class if the clone is expanded.

abundance,d_gene,j_gene,v_gene,CDR3nt,CDR3aa
NA,NA,TRBJ2-6,TRBV11-3,TGTGCCAGCAGCTTAATGGCTTCCGGGATCTCTGGGGCCAACGTCCTGACTTTC,CASSLMASGISGANVLTF
NA,NA,TRBJ2-7,TRBV12-2,TGTGCAAGTCGCTTGGGTGCGGGGGGTCGCTGGCCCTCCTACGAGCAGTACTTC,CASRLGAGGRWPSYEQYF
NA,NA,TRBJ2-2,TRBV7-7,TGTGCCAGCAGTCCGGCGGCGAACACCGGGGAGCTGTTTTTT,CASSPAANTGELFF
NA,NA,TRBJ1-2,TRBV6-5,TGTGCCAGCAGAACGGGGGTGGTGAGTGGCTACACCTTC,CASRTGVVSGYTF
NA,NA,TRBJ2-1,TRBV5-4,TGTGCCAGCAGCTTCAGGGCTAGCTCCTACAATGAGCAGTTCTTC,CASSFRASSYNEQFF
NA,NA,TRBJ1-1,TRBV9,TGTGCCAGCAGCGCGGGACTGCTGAACACTGAAGCTTTCTTT,CASSAGLLNTEAFF
NA,NA,TRBJ2-4,TRBV6-2/TRBV6-3,TGTGCCAGCAGTTACTCGAATGGGGGGCAAGCCAAAAACATTCAGTACTTC,CASSYSNGGQAKNIQYF
NA,NA,TRBJ1-2,TRBV27,TGTGCCAGCAGCTACGGGCCGCTCTATGGCTACACCTTC,CASSYGPLYGYTF
NA,NA,TRBJ1-4,TRBV19,TGTGCCAGTACCCCGGGGAGTGCTGAAGAAAAACTGTTTTTT,CASTPGSAEEKLFF
once,TRBD1,TRBJ2-3,TRBV2,TGTGCCAGCACCCTACAGGGGACCTCCACAGATACGCAGTATTTT,CASTLQGTSTDTQYF
NA,NA,TRBJ2-2,TRBV9,TGTGCCAGCAGCGCCGGGACACGGAACACCGGGGAGCTGTTTTTT,CASSAGTRNTGELFF
NA,NA,TRBJ1-2,TRBV3-1/TRBV3-2,TGTGCCAGCAGCCAAGAAGCTCGGGGAGGCTACACCTTC,CASSQEARGGYTF